Listed below are T cell receptor beta chains from one sample, sequenced in a study of blood T cells in healthy people across ages. TCRdb passed the 5' RACE reads through MiXCR, listing each CDR3 protein once. The repertoire includes almost 1 million distinct CDR3 sequences, around 54% of them detected once, and around a fifth sits in the top ten. The sequenced sample consisted of blood. The source is a woman aged 60 to 75 in good health. The CDR3 runs from the conserved cysteine through the conserved F or W. The D gene is left open where the match is weak. Only some rows state a clone size, as once, few, many or a class for expanded clones.

TRBD1,TRBJ2-5,TRBV2,NA,TGTGCCAGCAGTGAGACGACAGGGGGCCAAGAGACCCAGTACTTC,CASSETTGGQETQYF
NA,TRBJ2-5,TRBV30,NA,TGTGCCTGGATGGGTCTAGTGACCCAGTACTTC,CAWMGLVTQYF
TRBD2,TRBJ2-2,TRBV7-2,NA,TGTGCCAGCACACCCGGGACTAGCGGGATCAAGAACACCGGGGAGCTGTTTTTT,CASTPGTSGIKNTGELFF
NA,TRBJ2-4,TRBV20-1,few,TGCAGTGCTGTTAGAAACCTAGCCAAAAACATTCAGTACTTC,CSAVRNLAKNIQYF
TRBD2,TRBJ2-5,TRBV10-2,NA,TGCGCCAGCAGCGCCACCTTTTCAACTAGCGGGAGAGTTGAGACCCAGTACTTC,CASSATFSTSGRVETQYF
NA,TRBJ1-6,TRBV7-9,NA,TGTGCCAGCAGCTACAGGAGAAATTCACCCCTCCACTTT,CASSYRRNSPLHF
TRBD1,TRBJ1-1,TRBV12-3/TRBV12-4,many,TGTGCCAGCAGTTTAGGACGACAGGGATTGAAAACTGAAGCTTTCTTT,CASSLGRQGLKTEAFF
NA,TRBJ2-4,TRBV7-9,NA,TGTGCCAGCAGAGTTGGACCGGGAACCAAAAACATTCAGTACTTC,CASRVGPGTKNIQYF
NA,TRBJ1-2,TRBV6-5,many,TGTGCCAGCAGCCCAGGGCTTTATGGCTACACCTTC,CASSPGLYGYTF
TRBD1,TRBJ1-2,TRBV10-3,few,TGTGCCATCAGCGCCGAAAAAACAGGGGTCGGCGACTATGGCTACACCTTC,CAISAEKTGVGDYGYTF
TRBD2,TRBJ2-1,TRBV3-1,NA,TGTGCCAGCAGCCCCTCCCGGGGGGGACTAGCTGCGTTCTTC,CASSPSRGGLAAFF
TRBD2,TRBJ2-1,TRBV7-9,NA,TGTGCCAGCAGCTTAGAAACTAGCGGAGAGTTCTTC,CASSLETSGEFF
TRBD1,TRBJ2-3,TRBV25-1,NA,TGTGCCAGCAGTGGTGAGGGGGCTAGTCGCAGACAAGATACGCAGTATTTT,CASSGEGASRRQDTQYF
NA,TRBJ2-6,TRBV7-2,many,TGTGCCAGCAGCCTCGGGCAAGCCTCTGGGGCCAACGTCCTGACTTTC,CASSLGQASGANVLTF
TRBD1,TRBJ2-5,TRBV20-1,NA,TGCAGTGCCGTACAGGGGGTCTTCGAGACCCAGTACTTC,CSAVQGVFETQYF
NA,TRBJ1-5,TRBV20-1,NA,TGCAGTGCGCCCGGACGGCTCAATCAGCCCCAGCATTTT,CSAPGRLNQPQHF
NA,TRBJ2-1,TRBV7-2,few,TGTGCCAGCAGCCTCCCCAACAATGAGCAGTTCTTC,CASSLPNNEQFF
NA,TRBJ1-1,TRBV29-1,few,TGCAGCGCAAACAGCGTGAACACTGAAGCTTTCTTT,CSANSVNTEAFF
TRBD1,TRBJ2-5,TRBV6-1,NA,TGTGCCAGCAGAGGACAGGGTTGGGAAGAGCAGTACTTC,CASRGQGWEEQYF
TRBD2,TRBJ2-3,TRBV4-2,few,TGTGCCAGCAGCCAACAAACTAGCGGGACGGTAGATACGCAGTATTTT,CASSQQTSGTVDTQYF
TRBD1,TRBJ1-6,TRBV3-1,NA,TGTGCCAGCAGCCGGGACAGGCCCTCACCCCTCCACTTT,CASSRDRPSPLHF
NA,TRBJ2-2,TRBV7-9,NA,TGTGCCAGCAGCGACTACAGGGCGAACACCGGGGAGCTGTTTTTT,CASSDYRANTGELFF
TRBD1,TRBJ1-4,TRBV15,NA,TGTGCCACCAGTCACGCAGGGGGCCCTAATGAAAAACTGTTTTTT,CATSHAGGPNEKLFF
TRBD1,TRBJ2-7,TRBV5-1,NA,TGCGCCAGCAGCCTACCGGGACAGGGGCACGAGCAGTACTTC,CASSLPGQGHEQYF
NA,TRBJ2-1,TRBV5-1,NA,TGCGCCAGCAGCTTGGCCCCCACCGACTACAATGAGCAGTTCTTC,CASSLAPTDYNEQFF